This note documents a single T cell receptor beta chain sequence. It has no known antigen specificity. No clone much larger than this one lies a single base away; base qualities are absent. The entry originates in a study of blood T cells in healthy people across ages (dated by TCRdb to about 2015). At the level of the whole study: In model experiments, template switching captured roughly one uniquely barcoded TCR beta cDNA molecule for every two T cells. To avoid experimental bias, donors of different ages were randomly spread across the sequencing lanes. The donors were divided into four age groups: young (average about 15 years), middle-aged (about 39), aged (approximately 62) and long-lived (more than 75). Using deep sequencing normalized with unique cDNA molecular identifiers, the study measured how TCR beta repertoire diversity changes with age. Using the same blood draw, the study looked at two additional independent replicas of 1 million unique cDNA reads for two donors, one aged 18 to 29 and the other aged 80 or older.

V is pared back by 5 bases and J by 7 bases, with 14 bases lying between the germline termini. Via the germline V gene, CDR1 is KGHDR and CDR2 SFDVKD. Its CDR3 holds 14 amino acids, cysteine through phenylalanine. Only CDR3 DNA remains: 42 bases, in frame from the first base. Study-wide conclusions, independent of this receptor: The long-lived group showed more naive CD4+ T cells, fewer expanded clones and increased TCR diversity than the aged group, suggesting age selection. Observed TCR beta diversity per million T cells fell roughly linearly with age, and a significant reduction was already apparent by age around 44. The percentage of naive T cells measured by flow cytometry correlated strongly with observed TCR beta diversity. Conclusive comparison of naive and antigen-experienced compartments was prevented by the profiling of bulk unsorted PBMCs. Estimates of total diversity based on one million sequenced T cells were regarded as lower bounds and as underestimates. Donor CMV infection status was unknown, potentially confounding age-related changes in expanded clonotypes.

Libraries were prepared through 5' RACE. The sequencer was an Illumina HiSeq 2500. A second PCR of roughly 7 to 12 cycles was performed with a sample-barcoded 5' primer and a J-beta primer mix. A template-switch 5' adaptor carrying 12 random nucleotides introduced a unique molecular identifier onto each TCR beta cDNA molecule. At least 2.5 million CDR3-containing paired-end reads were obtained from each sample. First-strand cDNA was synthesized from all RNA with the Mint cDNA synthesis kit, primed by a TRBC-specific oligonucleotide. All cDNA was treated with uracil-DNA glycosylase and then went through a first 18-cycle PCR with the universal primers M1SS and BC2_uni_R. The published analysis was carried out like this. For normalization, 1 million high-quality reads were randomly selected from each sample, with every read carrying a distinct molecular identifier. Reads with shared molecular identifiers were discarded instead of being binned into consensus sequences. MiTCR, set to a Q25 quality threshold and the strictest error-elimination algorithm, was used for CDR3 identification, clonotype clustering and error correction. Lower-bound total TCR beta diversity was estimated with a nonparametric unseen species model using Euler transformation. TCRdb trimmed public reads at Q25 via fastp, called clones via MiXCR and kept in-frame beta chains. Rows merge per CDR3 protein into single entries with the most common DNA and genes. It is TCRdb's table, rather than the study itself, that gives the V and J calls and clone size. Here the sample has over a million distinct CDR3 sequences; approximately 39% occur a single time. Of the sample, about 4% is held by the ten largest clones.

The approximately 39 donors, aged about 6 to 100 years, were systemically healthy Caucasian individuals from Russia. Each donor gave roughly 9.5 milliliters of peripheral blood, collected into EDTA-treated Vacutainer tubes. PBMCs were isolated by Ficoll-Paque density-gradient centrifugation, with at least 7 million obtained per sample. Total RNA was extracted from PBMCs with Trizol reagent, with at least 6 micrograms obtained per sample. Naive CD45RAhigh/CD27high T cell percentages were measured by flow cytometry on a PBMC aliquot from every donor. The sequenced sample was blood. The sequence derives from a woman aged 18-29 years in good health. This receptor chain uses TRBV24-1 and TRBJ1-5, with the D gene uncertain. The CDR3 in this case is CATSAVGLGQPQHF. The nucleotide sequence is given as TGTGCCACCAGTGCCGTAGGGCTGGGGCAGCCCCAGCATTTT.